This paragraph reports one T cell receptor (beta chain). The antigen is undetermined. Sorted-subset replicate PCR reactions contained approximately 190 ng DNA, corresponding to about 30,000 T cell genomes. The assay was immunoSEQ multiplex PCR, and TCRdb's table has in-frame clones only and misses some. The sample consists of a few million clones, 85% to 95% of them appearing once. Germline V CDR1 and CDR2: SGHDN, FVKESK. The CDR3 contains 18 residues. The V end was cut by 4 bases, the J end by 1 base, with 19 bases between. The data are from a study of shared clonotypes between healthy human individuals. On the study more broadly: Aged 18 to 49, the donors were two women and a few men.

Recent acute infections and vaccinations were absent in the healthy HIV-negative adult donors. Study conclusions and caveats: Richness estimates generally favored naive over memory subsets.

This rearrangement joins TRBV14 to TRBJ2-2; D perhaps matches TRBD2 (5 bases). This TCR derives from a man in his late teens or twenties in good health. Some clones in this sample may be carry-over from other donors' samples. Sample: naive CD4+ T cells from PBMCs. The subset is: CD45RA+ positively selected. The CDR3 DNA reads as TGTGCCAGCAGCCCTTACCCAGTGGGAGCTCTGAACACCGGGGAGCTGTTTTTT. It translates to CASSPYPVGALNTGELFF. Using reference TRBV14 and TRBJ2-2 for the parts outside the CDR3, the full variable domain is EAGVTQFPSHSVIEKGQTVTLRCDPISGHDNLYWYRRVMGKEIKFLLHFVKESKQDESGMPNNRFLAERTGGTYSTLKVQPAELEDSGVYFCASSPYPVGALNTGELFFGEGSRLTVL.